This TCR beta chain was captured by sequencing in a study of blood T cell repertoires in COVID-19. Looking at the study overall: Spain, Italy and the United States supplied samples that represented acute and convalescent COVID-19. PBMCs, B-cell-depleted T cells, or T cells were the source of the cDNA or gDNA that made up the material.

In Seattle, patients joined the study during active infection and were tracked longitudinally. The V gene lost 4 bases and the J gene lost 7 bases, with 20 bases spanning the gap. The CDR3 extends over 16 amino acids. Germline V gene data show CDR1 as MNHNS and CDR2 as SASEGT. Study processing details: For nucleated cells, counts were estimated from reference gene primer amplification. Using immunoSEQ multiplex PCR, the repertoire was profiled, and TCRdb retains in-frame clones only, with some absent. That table furnishes V, J and clone size, whereas the DNA furnished D and trimming. The sample has 180,000 or so clones, roughly 80% seen once; the top ten hold approximately 11%.

The sequence was collected from a woman aged 40 to 49 with COVID-19, enrolled during active disease. The V gene is TRBV6-1, the J gene TRBJ2-1; weak D call: TRBD1 (7 bases). Sequenced: peripheral blood. CDR3: CASSVKRGSGGNEQFF. CDR3 coding DNA: TGTGCCAGCAGTGTCAAAAGAGGCTCAGGGGGGAATGAGCAGTTCTTC.